What follows are 5 T cell receptor beta chains derived from one specimen sequenced in a study of molecular identifiers for immune sequencing clone quantification. TCRdb re-derived calls from the PCR reads in MiXCR, one entry per CDR3 protein. The sample records some 100,000 distinct CDR3 sequences, under 20% being singletons. Sequencing was done on a sample of naive CD8+ T cells from blood, with Jurkat cell RNA spiked in. The subset was: FACS-sorted CD8+CD4-CCR7+CD45RA+ naive T cells. The receptor set was obtained from a human donor in good health. Some libraries in this study had Jurkat cell RNA spiked in.

This clonotype has a count of ten or more. This sequence joins TRBV27 and TRBJ2-7; tentative D call: TRBD1 (6 bases). This CDR3 comprises 16 residues. Per the germline V gene, CDR1 is MNHEY and CDR2 is SMNVEV (reference sequence). V lost 1 base and J 4 bases, leaving 17 bases between the germline ends. For the CDR3, the DNA is TGTGCCAGCAGTTTATTGTCGGGACAAAAATGGTACGAGCAGTACTTC. This encodes CASSLLSGQKWYEQYF.

This clonotype was seen at least ten times. The V and J genes are TRBV5-1 and TRBJ2-3; TRBD2 agrees at 7 bases. V trimming: 3 bases; J trimming: 0 bases; junction bases outside the gene matches: 7. CDR1 and CDR2 (germline): SGHRS, YFSETQ. The CDR3 consists of 16 residues. The CDR3 spells CASSYERGTSTDTQYF. Written as DNA, the CDR3 is TGCGCCAGCAGCTATGAGCGGGGCACTAGCACAGATACGCAGTATTTT.

Details on this clonotype: A much larger clone is a single base away; this may be a read error. The genes are TRBV4-3 and TRBJ1-1; perhaps TRBD1 as D (5 bases). The CDR3 is made up of 17 amino acids. Looked up from germline, CDR1 is LGHNA and CDR2 is YSLEER. V lost 2 bases and J 4 bases, leaving 20 bases between the germline ends. The CDR3 here is CASSQSRARLPSTEAFF. The DNA for the CDR3 is TGCGCCAGCAGCCAATCCAGGGCCCGATTACCGAGCACTGAAGCTTTCTTT.

This clonotype has ten or more counts. The chain joins TRBV19 to TRBJ2-7; 10 bases map to TRBD1. The CDR3 is 14 amino acids. Germline V gene lookup returns CDR1 LNHDA and CDR2 SQIVND (reference sequence). The junction had 5 bases not matched to a gene; V was cut back by 3 bases and J by 6 bases. CDR3 coding DNA: TGTGCCAGTAGTATCCCGGGACAGGGGTTCGAGCAGTACTTC. Amino acids: CASSIPGQGFEQYF.

There are many counts of this clonotype. V and J are TRBV4-1 and TRBJ2-5, with TRBD1 as a possible D gene (5 bases). Germline-derived CDR1 and CDR2 are MGHRA and YSYEKL. The CDR3 has 12 amino acids. V was shortened by 5 bases and J by 3 bases, with 7 bases between the two germline ends. DNA of the CDR3: TGCGCCAGCAGCGGGGCAGAAGAGACCCAGTACTTC. It translates to CASSGAEETQYF.